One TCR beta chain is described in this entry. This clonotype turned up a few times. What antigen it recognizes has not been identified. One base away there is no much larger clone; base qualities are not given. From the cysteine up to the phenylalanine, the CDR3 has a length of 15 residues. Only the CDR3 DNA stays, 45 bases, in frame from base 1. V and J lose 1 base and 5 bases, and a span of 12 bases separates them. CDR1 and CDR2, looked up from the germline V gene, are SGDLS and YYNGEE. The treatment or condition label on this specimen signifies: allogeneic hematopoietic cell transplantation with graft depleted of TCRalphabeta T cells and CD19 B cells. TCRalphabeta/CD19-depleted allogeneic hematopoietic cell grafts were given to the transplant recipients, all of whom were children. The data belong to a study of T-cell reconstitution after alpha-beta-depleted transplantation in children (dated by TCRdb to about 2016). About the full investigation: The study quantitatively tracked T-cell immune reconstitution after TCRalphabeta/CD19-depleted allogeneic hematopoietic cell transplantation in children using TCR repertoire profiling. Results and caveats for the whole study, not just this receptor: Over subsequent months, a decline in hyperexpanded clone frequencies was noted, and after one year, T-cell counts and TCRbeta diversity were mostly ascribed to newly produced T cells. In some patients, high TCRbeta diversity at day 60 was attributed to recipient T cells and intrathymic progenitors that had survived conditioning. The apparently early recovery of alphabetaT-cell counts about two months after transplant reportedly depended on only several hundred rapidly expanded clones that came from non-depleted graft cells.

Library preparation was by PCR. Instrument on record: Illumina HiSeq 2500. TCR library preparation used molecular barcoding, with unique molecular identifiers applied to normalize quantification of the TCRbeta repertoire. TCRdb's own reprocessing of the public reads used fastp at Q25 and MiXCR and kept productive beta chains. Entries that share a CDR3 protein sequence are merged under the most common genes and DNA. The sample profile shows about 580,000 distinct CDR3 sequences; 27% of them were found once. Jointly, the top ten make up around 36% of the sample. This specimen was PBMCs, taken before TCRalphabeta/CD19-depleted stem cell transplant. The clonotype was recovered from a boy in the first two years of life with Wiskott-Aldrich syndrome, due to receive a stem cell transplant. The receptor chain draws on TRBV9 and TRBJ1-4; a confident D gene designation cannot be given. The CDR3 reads CASSVNPVGNEKLFF. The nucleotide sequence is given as TGTGCCAGCAGCGTAAACCCGGTTGGGAATGAAAAACTGTTTTTT.